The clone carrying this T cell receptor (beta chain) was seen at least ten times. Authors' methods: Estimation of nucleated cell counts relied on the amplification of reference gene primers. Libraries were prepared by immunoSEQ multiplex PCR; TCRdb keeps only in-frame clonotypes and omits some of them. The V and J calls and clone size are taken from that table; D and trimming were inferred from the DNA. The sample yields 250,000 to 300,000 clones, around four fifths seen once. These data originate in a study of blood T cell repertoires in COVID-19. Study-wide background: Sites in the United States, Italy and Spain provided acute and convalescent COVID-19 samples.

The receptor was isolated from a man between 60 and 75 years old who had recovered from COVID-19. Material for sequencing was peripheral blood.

The CDR3 DNA sequence: TGCGCCAGCAGTGAAGCGGGGAAGGCTGAAGCTTTCTTT. Translated: CASSEAGKAEAFF. This chain connects TRBV10-1 to TRBJ1-1; no clear D gene. With 3 bases removed from V and 6 bases from J, the gap between germline ends came to 11 bases. This CDR3 has 13 residues. Germline V lookup: CDR1 WNHNN, CDR2 SYGVQD (reference sequence).